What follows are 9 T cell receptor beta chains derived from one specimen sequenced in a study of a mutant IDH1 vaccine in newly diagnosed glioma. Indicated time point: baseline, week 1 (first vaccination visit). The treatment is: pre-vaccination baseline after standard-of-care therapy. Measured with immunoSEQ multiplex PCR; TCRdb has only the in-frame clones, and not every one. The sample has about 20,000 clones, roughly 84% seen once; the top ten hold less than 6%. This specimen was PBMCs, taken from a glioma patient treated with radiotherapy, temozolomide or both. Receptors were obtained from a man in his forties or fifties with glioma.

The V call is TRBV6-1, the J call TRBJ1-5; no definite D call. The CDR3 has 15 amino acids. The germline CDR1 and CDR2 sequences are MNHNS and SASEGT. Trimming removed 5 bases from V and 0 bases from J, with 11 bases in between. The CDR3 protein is CASSPTYYSNQPQHF. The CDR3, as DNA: TGTGCCAGCAGTCCGACCTATTATAGCAATCAGCCCCAGCATTTT.

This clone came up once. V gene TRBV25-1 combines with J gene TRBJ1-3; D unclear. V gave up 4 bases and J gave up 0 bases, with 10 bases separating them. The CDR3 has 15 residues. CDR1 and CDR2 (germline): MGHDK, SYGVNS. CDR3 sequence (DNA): TGTGCCAGCAGTGCCCCAGGAGTCTCTGGAAACACCATATATTTT. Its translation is CASSAPGVSGNTIYF.

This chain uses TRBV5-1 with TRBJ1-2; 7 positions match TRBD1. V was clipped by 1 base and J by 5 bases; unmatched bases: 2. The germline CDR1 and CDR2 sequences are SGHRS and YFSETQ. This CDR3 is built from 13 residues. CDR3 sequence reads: CASSLRTGYGYTF. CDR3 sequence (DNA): TGCGCCAGCAGCTTGAGGACAGGATATGGCTACACCTTC.

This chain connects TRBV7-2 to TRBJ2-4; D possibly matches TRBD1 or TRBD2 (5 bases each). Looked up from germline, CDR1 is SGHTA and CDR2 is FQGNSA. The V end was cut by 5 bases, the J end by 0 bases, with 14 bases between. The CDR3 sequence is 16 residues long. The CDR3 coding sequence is TGTGCCAGCAGCCAGAGGGCGACAGTAGCCAAAAACATTCAGTACTTC. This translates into CASSQRATVAKNIQYF.

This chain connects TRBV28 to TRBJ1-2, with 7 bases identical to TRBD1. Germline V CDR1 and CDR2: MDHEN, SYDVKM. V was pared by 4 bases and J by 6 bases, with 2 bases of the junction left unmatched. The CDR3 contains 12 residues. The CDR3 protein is CASSSGGDGYTF. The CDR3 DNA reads TGTGCCAGCAGTTCAGGGGGGGATGGCTACACCTTC.

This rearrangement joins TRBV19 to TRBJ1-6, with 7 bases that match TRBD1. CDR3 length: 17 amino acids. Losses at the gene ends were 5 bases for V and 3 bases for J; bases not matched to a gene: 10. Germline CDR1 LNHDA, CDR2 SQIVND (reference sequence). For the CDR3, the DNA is TGTGCCAGTAGTGCACACAATCGGGACAGCTATAATTCACCCCTCCACTTT. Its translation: CASSAHNRDSYNSPLHF. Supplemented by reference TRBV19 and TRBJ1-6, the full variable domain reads DGGITQSPKYLFRKEGQNVTLSCEQNLNHDAMYWYRQDPGQGLRLIYYSQIVNDFQKGDIAEGYSVSREKKESFPLTVTSAQKNPTAFYLCASSAHNRDSYNSPLHFGNGTRLTVT.

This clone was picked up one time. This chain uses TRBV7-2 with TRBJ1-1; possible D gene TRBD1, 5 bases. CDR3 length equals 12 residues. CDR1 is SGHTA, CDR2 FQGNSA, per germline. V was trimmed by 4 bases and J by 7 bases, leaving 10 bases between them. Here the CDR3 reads CASSWGGFEAFF. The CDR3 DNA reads TGTGCCAGCAGCTGGGGGGGATTTGAAGCTTTCTTT.

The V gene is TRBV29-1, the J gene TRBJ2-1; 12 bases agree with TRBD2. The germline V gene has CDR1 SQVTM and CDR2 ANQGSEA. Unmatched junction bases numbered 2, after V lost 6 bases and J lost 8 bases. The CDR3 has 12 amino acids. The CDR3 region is CSVTSGSHEQFF. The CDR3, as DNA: TGCAGCGTGACTAGCGGGAGTCATGAGCAGTTCTTC.

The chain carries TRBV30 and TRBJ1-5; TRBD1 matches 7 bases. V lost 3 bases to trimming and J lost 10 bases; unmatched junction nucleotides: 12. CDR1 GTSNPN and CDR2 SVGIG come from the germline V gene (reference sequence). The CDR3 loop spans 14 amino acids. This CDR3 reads CAWSPGTDIRPQHF. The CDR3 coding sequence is TGTGCCTGGAGCCCCGGGACAGACATAAGACCCCAGCATTTT.